This T cell receptor beta chain was sequenced for a study of yellow fever vaccine responses in identical twins. Points on this clonotype: What it recognizes is unknown.

MiXCR, run by TCRdb on the RT-PCR reads, gives a single entry per CDR3 protein. The data show approximately 33,000 distinct CDR3 sequences, about 63% seen once. General study points: Reportedly, the response of twins' T cells to the vaccine seemed partly convergent, partly personalized.

The CDR3 runs to 15 residues. Germline lookup yields CDR1 MNHNS and CDR2 SASEGT. V shed 1 base and J shed 0 bases, with 7 bases lying between them. The material was T cells from blood (PBMCs), unsorted or a sorted subset (not recorded which), obtained before or after yellow fever vaccination (not recorded which). This clonotype originated in a woman aged 18 to 35 who received the yellow fever vaccine. The chain recombines TRBV6-1 with TRBJ1-3; D uncertain. CDR3 DNA sequence: TGTGCCAGCAGTGAAGGGATCAGCTCTGGAAACACCATATATTTT. It codes for CASSEGISSGNTIYF.